The 32 T cell receptor beta chains given below trace back to one sample, sequenced in a study of blood T cells in healthy people across ages. A sample-barcoded 5' primer and a J-beta primer mix were used in a second PCR of roughly 7 to 11 cycles. One entry per CDR3 protein, called by TCRdb with MiXCR from the 5' RACE reads. The data contain 700,000 to 800,000 distinct CDR3 sequences, 40% to 45% of them singletons. The sequencing input was blood. All receptors come from a woman aged 60-75 years in good health.

As for this clonotype: Mismatch with germline at one junction end may stem from a read error. The chain links TRBV24-1 to TRBJ2-3, with 8 bases that match TRBD2. Germline assignment: CDR1 KGHDR and CDR2 SFDVKD. This CDR3 has 14 amino acids. CDR3: CATSPPGGADMQYF. CDR3 coding DNA: TGTGCCACCAGTCCTCCGGGGGGGGCAGATATGCAGTATTTT.

This clonotype was recorded a few times. The rearrangement joins TRBV21-1 to TRBJ2-4. TRBV21-1 is marked as a pseudogene. The length of the CDR3 is 12 residues. DNA of the CDR3: TGTGCCACCGGTGAGCCCAAAAACATTCAGTACTTC. Its translation: CATGEPKNIQYF.

This clonotype was picked up one time. The chain has TRBV6-6 and TRBJ2-3; no firm D call. The CDR3 runs 15 residues. Germline CDR1 reads MNHNY; CDR2 reads SVGAGI (reference sequence). Trimming removed 6 bases at V and 0 bases at J, with 13 bases between. The DNA of the CDR3 is TGTGCCAGCAGCCCACGACACCCTAGCACAGATACGCAGTATTTT. Encoded protein: CASSPRHPSTDTQYF.

The gene calls are TRBV7-2 and TRBJ2-5, with D maybe TRBD2 (6 bases). Germline V gene sequence: CDR1 SGHTA, CDR2 FQGNSA. V dropped 5 bases and J dropped 4 bases, with 14 bases sitting between them. The CDR3 is 14 amino acids. This CDR3 reads CASSLTRGIETQYF. DNA of the CDR3: TGTGCCAGCAGCCTGACTAGGGGCATAGAGACCCAGTACTTC.

J is TRBJ1-2 and V is TRBV20-1, with TRBD1 matching over 7 bases. Trimming at V came to 3 bases and at J to 4 bases, leaving 5 bases not matched to a gene. CDR1 is DFQATT, CDR2 SNEGSKA, per germline (reference sequence). The CDR3 sequence is 13 residues long. CDR3 region: CSARTGSGYGYTF. CDR3 DNA sequence: TGCAGTGCTAGGACAGGGTCGGGCTATGGCTACACCTTC.

J is TRBJ2-1 and V is TRBV5-1; D call uncertain. Looked up from germline, CDR1 is SGHRS and CDR2 is YFSETQ. The CDR3 loop spans 14 amino acids. Trimming took 4 bases from V and 2 from J, leaving 10 bases between them. The CDR3 here is CASSGGSAYNEQFF. The CDR3, as DNA: TGCGCCAGCAGCGGTGGGTCGGCCTACAATGAGCAGTTCTTC.

This clonotype has just a few counts. V and J are TRBV7-2 and TRBJ2-1, with 8 bases lining up with TRBD1. Losses at the gene ends were 3 bases for V and 6 bases for J; bases not matched to a gene: 10. This CDR3 region has 16 residues. CDR1 SGHTA and CDR2 FQGNSA come from the germline V gene. The CDR3: CASSFLPGGFGNEQFF. The CDR3 coding sequence is TGTGCCAGCAGCTTTCTTCCAGGGGGCTTCGGCAATGAGCAGTTCTTC.

This clonotype has just a few counts. The J gene is TRBJ2-5, the V gene TRBV10-3, with D possibly being TRBD2 (7 bases). V was clipped by 6 bases and J by 5 bases, with 22 bases between them. Germline V lookup: CDR1 ENHRY, CDR2 SYGVKD. The CDR3 is 16 residues long. This CDR3 is CAISSLLQGGGETQYF. In nucleotides, the CDR3 is TGTGCCATCAGCAGTTTATTACAGGGAGGGGGGGAGACCCAGTACTTC.

A few counts support this clonotype. This chain uses TRBV7-2 with TRBJ1-4; D uncertain. The V gene lost 5 bases and the J gene lost 4 bases, with 14 bases spanning the gap. Germline V gene lookup returns CDR1 SGHTA and CDR2 FQGNSA. CDR3 length: 15 amino acids. The DNA of the CDR3 is TGTGCCAGCAGCCCAAGGACGACCGTTAATGAAAAACTGTTTTTT. Its protein product is CASSPRTTVNEKLFF.

The genes are TRBV9 and TRBJ2-2, with D perhaps being TRBD1 or TRBD2 (5 bases each). Germline CDR1 and CDR2: SGDLS and YYNGEE. This CDR3 region has 16 residues. The germline V and J ends were trimmed by 1 base and 2 bases, with 12 bases remaining between them. The CDR3: CASSVRGDVNTGELFF. The CDR3 coding sequence is TGTGCCAGCAGCGTACGAGGGGACGTTAACACCGGGGAGCTGTTTTTT.

The chain is built from TRBV9 and TRBJ2-5; 9 positions match TRBD1. V trimming: 4 bases; J trimming: 3 bases; junction bases outside the gene matches: 4. The CDR3 spans 14 residues. The V gene's germline CDR1 is SGDLS and CDR2 YYNGEE. CDR3 in amino acids: CASSLTGGEETQYF. Here the CDR3 DNA reads TGTGCCAGCAGCCTGACAGGGGGAGAAGAGACCCAGTACTTC.

This clonotype has more than one count but fewer than ten. The chain carries TRBV11-3 and TRBJ2-1; the match to TRBD2 covers 9 bases. The CDR3 spans 15 residues. V dropped 1 base and J dropped 7; count of bases not matched to a gene: 5. Germline V CDR1 and CDR2: SGHNT, YENEEA. As DNA, the CDR3 is TGTGCCAGCAGCTTAGTGCTAGCGGGGACAAATGAGCAGTTCTTC. As protein: CASSLVLAGTNEQFF. Full variable domain (missing parts from reference TRBV11-3 and TRBJ2-1): EAGVVQSPRYKIIEKKQPVAFWCNPISGHNTLYWYLQNLGQGPELLIRYENEEAVDDSQLPKDRFSAERLKGVDSTLKIQPAELGDSAVYLCASSLVLAGTNEQFFGPGTRLTVL.

The rearrangement links TRBV27 to TRBJ2-7, with D possibly matching TRBD1 (6 bases). V dropped 7 bases and J dropped 5 bases, with 21 bases sitting between them. Germline V lookup: CDR1 MNHEY, CDR2 SMNVEV (reference sequence). The CDR3 is 15 residues long. The CDR3 reads CASTFSPTGLDEQYF. In DNA, the CDR3 is TGTGCCAGCACCTTTTCGCCCACAGGGCTGGACGAGCAGTACTTC.

The chain recombines TRBV20-1 with TRBJ2-1; 14 nucleotides agree with TRBD2. The CDR3 runs to 20 residues. The V and J ends lost 6 bases and 0 bases, in that order; junction bases with no gene match: 16. Germline lookup yields CDR1 DFQATT and CDR2 SNEGSKA (reference sequence). The CDR3 DNA follows: TGCAGTGCCACACCGGCCCCCGGGACTAGCGGGGGAAGCTCCTACAATGAGCAGTTCTTC. It codes for CSATPAPGTSGGSSYNEQFF.

This clonotype showed up just a few times. The CDR3 bases are TGTGCCAGCAGCGTAGCAACGGGAGGGCCCTACAATGAGCAGTTCTTC. Encoded protein: CASSVATGGPYNEQFF. This sequence joins TRBV9 and TRBJ2-1; TRBD2 matches 8 bases. The ends lost 0 bases at V and 2 bases at J; junction bases unmatched: 4. The CDR3 is 16 residues long. CDR1 and CDR2 from the germline V gene are SGDLS and YYNGEE.

In the case of this clonotype: Given a much more abundant clone one base away, this may be a read error. The CDR3 nucleotides are TGCAACGGTGGGTACGATACGCAGTATTTT. Translation gives CNGGYDTQYF. J is TRBJ2-3 and V is TRBV29-1; the D is unclear. CDR3 length: 10 residues. Germline V CDR1 and CDR2: SQVTM, ANQGSEA.

This clonotype was found a few times. This chain joins TRBV5-1 and TRBJ1-2, with 7 bases matching TRBD1. CDR1 and CDR2 (germline): SGHRS, YFSETQ. J was trimmed by 7 bases and V by 1 base; bases with no gene match: 4. The CDR3 is made up of 13 amino acids. The CDR3 nucleotides read TGCGCCAGCAGCTTGCCAGGGGGTCGTGGCTACACCTTC. Amino acid sequence: CASSLPGGRGYTF.

The V gene is TRBV21-1, the J gene TRBJ2-1; the table names TRBD2, a call not compared with the DNA. TRBV21-1 is a known pseudogene. The CDR3 is 15 amino acids. Written as DNA, the CDR3 is TGTGCCAGCAACGCCGGGACTAGCGTTTTCGATGAGCAGTTCTTC. It specifies CASNAGTSVFDEQFF.

This clonotype was seen only a few times. V is TRBV28 and J is TRBJ2-1; TRBD1 aligns across 8 bases. CDR1 and CDR2 (germline): MDHEN, SYDVKM. V dropped 5 bases and J dropped 4; count of bases not matched to a gene: 7. The CDR3 has 15 amino acids. This CDR3 reads CASSPQGAGYNEQFF. As DNA, the CDR3 is TGTGCCAGCAGTCCCCAGGGGGCTGGATACAATGAGCAGTTCTTC.

This clonotype was observed a handful of times. This sequence joins TRBV27 and TRBJ2-7, with 9 bases fitting TRBD2. Looked up from germline, CDR1 is MNHEY and CDR2 is SMNVEV (reference sequence). The CDR3 spans 14 residues. The V segment lost 3 bases and the J segment 3 bases; nucleotides outside the gene matches: 3. Written as DNA, the CDR3 is TGTGCCAGCAGTTTGCGGGAGGGGTACTACGAGCAGTACTTC. It is translated as CASSLREGYYEQYF.

This clonotype occurred a few times. The chain has TRBV7-2 and TRBJ2-5; 13 bases are shared with TRBD2. The CDR3 runs to 20 residues. The V gene's germline CDR1 is SGHTA and CDR2 FQGNSA. With V trimmed by 5 bases and J by 11 bases, 26 bases remained unmatched. The CDR3 protein is CASSVRAWTSGSGYIGEQYF. In DNA form, the CDR3 reads TGTGCCAGCAGCGTAAGGGCTTGGACTAGCGGGAGTGGGTATATAGGTGAGCAGTACTTC.

J is TRBJ2-7 and V is TRBV15, with TRBD2 matching 7 bases. Germline V gives CDR1 LNHNV, CDR2 YYDKDF (reference sequence). CDR3 size: 16 residues. V trimming: 3 bases; J trimming: 0 bases; junction bases outside the gene matches: 8. The CDR3 reads CATSRERLATSYEQYF. CDR3 nucleotides: TGTGCCACCAGCAGGGAAAGACTAGCCACCTCCTACGAGCAGTACTTC.

A word on this clonotype: A much larger clone differs from this one at a single base, so this may be a read error. The rearrangement links TRBV7-2 to TRBJ2-1; D remains unclear. Trimming shortened V by 2 bases and J by 8 bases, and 4 bases separated the two germline ends. Germline V lookup: CDR1 SGHTA, CDR2 FQGNSA. The CDR3 contains 11 residues. The CDR3 loop reads CTSSLSYEQFF. In DNA form, the CDR3 reads TGTACCAGCAGCTTATCCTATGAGCAGTTCTTC.

This clonotype came up many times. This sequence joins TRBV12-3 or TRBV12-4 and TRBJ1-4; perhaps TRBD1 as D (6 bases). The CDR3 is made up of 13 amino acids. Trimming left V 8 bases short and J 8 bases short, with 15 bases between. The CDR3 coding sequence is TGTGCCAGCTGTTCCTCAGGGGCAGAAAAACTGTTTTTT. Translated: CASCSSGAEKLFF.

CDR3 protein: CSAIGQAWGYTF. CDR3 in DNA: TGCAGCGCCATAGGACAGGCTTGGGGCTACACCTTC. The chain has TRBV29-1 and TRBJ1-2; TRBD1 matches at 7 bases. The CDR3 is 12 residues long. Trimming took 7 bases from V and 8 from J; bases not matched to a gene: 10. The germline V gene has CDR1 SQVTM and CDR2 ANQGSEA.

The chain recombines TRBV20-1 with TRBJ2-7; D is uncertain. Germline loops: CDR1 DFQATT, CDR2 SNEGSKA (reference sequence). The CDR3 length is 16 residues. V dropped 1 base and J dropped 4 bases, with 20 bases sitting between them. CDR3 sequence: CSARAPGGWALYEQYF. Written as DNA, the CDR3 is TGCAGTGCTAGAGCCCCCGGTGGGTGGGCATTGTACGAGCAGTACTTC.

A few counts support this clonotype. V and J are TRBV28 and TRBJ1-2; 7 bases fit TRBD1. The CDR3 contains 15 residues. V lost 6 bases, J lost 6 bases, and 13 bases stayed unmatched. The germline CDR1 and CDR2 sequences are MDHEN and SYDVKM. The CDR3 spells CASSHRDRPLDGYTF. The CDR3 nucleotides read TGTGCCAGCAGCCACCGGGACAGACCTTTGGATGGCTACACCTTC.

The chain uses TRBV7-3 and TRBJ2-3, with 10 bases matching TRBD2. Germline V gene sequence: CDR1 SGHTA, CDR2 FQGTGA. J gave up 3 bases and V 4 bases, and 7 bases lay outside the gene matches. The CDR3 is 16 amino acids. CDR3 region: CASSWLSGGETDTQYF. In DNA, the CDR3 is TGTGCCAGCAGCTGGCTCAGCGGGGGGGAAACAGATACGCAGTATTTT. Together with reference TRBV7-3 and TRBJ2-3, the CDR3 gives the full variable domain: GAGVSQTPSNKVTEKGKYVELRCDPISGHTALYWYRQSLGQGPEFLIYFQGTGAADDSGLPNDRFFAVRPEGSVSTLKIQRTERGDSAVYLCASSWLSGGETDTQYFGPGTRLTVL.

This clonotype was seen many times. The chain recombines TRBV10-2 with TRBJ2-1; 8 bases align to TRBD2. Germline CDR1 WSHSY, CDR2 SAAADI. Losses at the gene ends were 6 bases for V and 4 bases for J; bases not matched to a gene: 5. The CDR3 is made up of 14 amino acids. CDR3 protein: CASSPGLVYNEQFF. The CDR3 DNA follows: TGCGCCAGCAGCCCGGGACTAGTGTACAATGAGCAGTTCTTC.

The chain couples TRBV10-3 to TRBJ2-5, with TRBD2 matching 12 bases. The CDR3 extends over 16 amino acids. Germline V lookup: CDR1 ENHRY, CDR2 SYGVKD. The ends lost 0 bases at V and 5 bases at J; junction bases unmatched: 4. The CDR3 sequence is CAISESTSGGLETQYF. Here the CDR3 DNA reads TGTGCCATCAGTGAGTCGACTAGCGGGGGTCTGGAGACCCAGTACTTC.

This clonotype was seen repeatedly, ten times or more. The chain combines TRBV5-1 with TRBJ2-5; 11 bases line up with TRBD2. The CDR3 is made up of 15 amino acids. Per the germline V gene, CDR1 is SGHRS and CDR2 is YFSETQ. V lost 4 bases and J lost 3; bases outside the gene matches: 5. CDR3 residues: CASSGQGLAEETQYF. The CDR3 bases are TGCGCCAGCAGCGGCCAGGGACTAGCGGAAGAGACCCAGTACTTC.

This chain connects TRBV9 to TRBJ1-6, with D possibly being TRBD1 (5 bases). CDR1 and CDR2 from the germline V gene are SGDLS and YYNGEE. Trimming took 0 bases from V and 8 from J, leaving 15 bases between them. This CDR3 contains 16 residues. Written as DNA, the CDR3 is TGTGCCAGCAGCGTAGAGGGGACCTCGACCCATTCACCCCTCCACTTT. This codes for CASSVEGTSTHSPLHF.